The present entry profiles one TCR beta chain with its context. Its antigen specificity is not known. The data originate from a study of cytomegalovirus exposure and HLA in healthy donors (dated by TCRdb to between 2016 and 2019). Context from the whole study: An earlier analysis of fewer than 750 of the donors reported approximately 300 Gb of sequence data and approximately 120 million unique TCR beta sequences obtained from approximately 180 million T cells. An early release that covered 640 HLA-typed donors contained approximately 320 gigabases of sequencing data and 65 million to 100 million unique TCR sequences. Of the roughly 400 genotyped donors, approximately 83% fell in the genetic ancestry cluster associated with self-reported Caucasian donors. The study aimed to test whether cataloging public T cell receptors could reveal signatures of past pathogen exposure. Using immunosequencing, the study profiled T cell repertoires from some 670 subjects and related those repertoires to cytomegalovirus serostatus. A separate validation cohort of more than 100 different subjects was used in addition to the roughly 670-subject first cohort. The study combined high-throughput TCR immunosequencing, statistical association of individual TCRs with disease status, and machine learning to predict cytomegalovirus infection status. In a later analysis, previously published TCR beta repertoires from 550 to 700 donors were re-analyzed and high-resolution HLA genotyping was added so that TCR occurrence patterns could be studied. Rather than using new phenotypic data, the later analysis identified candidate immune exposures from TCR beta sequences and from how often those sequences occurred across donors. To decide whether each TCR beta V gene segment behaved as functional or pseudogenic, an earlier analysis of fewer than 750 of the donors relied on high-throughput TCR beta sequencing. Donor age, sex, ethnicity and CMV serostatus were compiled alongside the repertoire data. Genome-wide SNP genotypes for about three fifths of the roughly 670 donors were used in a later genetic analysis, which treated that subset as a discovery cohort. All discovery cohort repertoires had been generated on a single sequencing platform. Both class I and class II loci were covered by HLA typing, at four-digit resolution. The number of donors typed differed by locus, with roughly 620-640 for A, B, C, DRB1 and DQB1, roughly 520 for DQA1, 600 to 610 for DPA1, and over 400 for DPB1. Because of strong linkage in the cohort, roughly five DR-DQ haplotypes were treated as single units for association and clustering. Among 300 to 500 genotyped donors of the cohort, an average of about 220,000 unique TCR beta nucleotide sequences was sequenced per donor, of which 15% to 20% were non-productive. Findings and caveats that apply to the study as a whole: Because counts were too low, roughly 16 rarely observed V segments, including chromosome 9 orphons, were excluded from the earlier analysis of roughly 580 of the donors. Cytomegalovirus status was reported to be diagnosed by the classifier with high specificity and sensitivity in both the original and validation cohorts. Presence/absence analyses assumed roughly uniform sequencing depth across donors, an assumption that may not hold. It was suggested by the authors that the approach could potentially be generalized to other disease states and immunological phenotypes. A further reported finding was that TCR beta sequences accurately predicted the HLA-A and HLA-B alleles for most subjects in the first cohort. A later genetic analysis associated a missense DCLRE1C variant with V-gene and J-gene trimming of TCR beta chains, and an independent cohort replicated the association. Immune exposure information for the cohort was limited to CMV serostatus. Most TCR sequences were observed very rarely across donors, whereas some public TCRs were present in many individuals. In a later analysis, the rate of TCR association differed among HLA loci, with DRB1 alleles having the most associated TCRs and HLA-C alleles having the fewest. Compared with equally common non-associated chains, HLA-associated TCR beta chains in a later analysis were more clonally expanded and had lower generation probabilities. Because HLA typing was missing for some donors at each locus, association tests included only the typed subset. Linkage disequilibrium might explain the correlated functional status among segregating V segments, but an unknown experimental factor could not be excluded. Strong co-occurrence of HLA alleles, especially DR and DQ, made assigning TCR associations to individual alleles difficult. A group of highly shared sequence variants was considered likely to be a technical artifact of the sequencing pipeline. In this cohort, only TCR beta chains were sequenced, and detectable features were limited by the absence of alpha or paired-chain data. Broadly in line with IMGT annotations, most TCR beta V segments showed up in productive rearrangements about 87% or about 30% of the time in an earlier analysis of 587 of the donors. At a false discovery rate of 0.05, a later analysis linked about 17,000 TCR beta sequences to specific HLA alleles. Some IMGT-functional V segments, including TRBV6-2 and TRBV6-3, could not be distinguished by the 87-base-pair reads and were therefore excluded. According to a later genetic analysis, donors in an Asian-associated ancestry cluster had fewer N-insertions in productive TCRs than the approximately 670-donor mean. Most CMV-associated TCR beta chains appeared to be HLA-restricted in a later analysis, and the HLA associations seemed to be driven largely by CMV exposure. In the study, approximately 160 TCR beta chains were listed as associated with cytomegalovirus. In vitro tests confirmed that a few of the cytomegalovirus-associated TCR beta chains recognize cytomegalovirus antigens. According to a later analysis, parvovirus B19, influenza, CMV and Epstein-Barr virus appeared linked to several top co-occurrence clusters.

The germline V gene gives CDR1 as SQVTM and CDR2 as ANQGSEA. The CDR3, from cysteine to phenylalanine, totals 13 residues. The retained sequence is limited to the CDR3, 39 bases, with the frame set at the first base. Trimming costs V 6 bases and J 2 bases, and their ends lie 14 bases apart. Receptors were amplified or captured by the immunoSEQ multiplex PCR assay. The multiplex PCR relied on a mix of 60 forward primers for TCR Vbeta segments and 13 reverse primers for TCR Jbeta segments. Amplification of the CDR3 region of rearranged TCR beta genes was performed with a multiplex PCR assay on genomic DNA. Amplified TCR beta libraries were sequenced as 87-base-pair reads on the Illumina HiSeq System. In the paper's pipeline: In a later analysis, approximately 74 million unique TCR beta chains were counted across the 500 to 700 repertoires, and some 10 million of these chains were shared by at least two donors. To remove PCR and sequencing errors, raw reads were error-corrected and collapsed into unique sequences using a nearest-neighbor algorithm that merged closely related sequences. CDR3 sequences were aligned to IMGT reference sequences to assign V, D and J gene segments. For a sequence to be retained, at least a six-nucleotide match to both a V gene segment and a J gene segment was required. A rearrangement was called productive if the CDR3 had no stop codons and remained in frame with V and J, and every other rearrangement was called non-productive. CDR3 was defined by IMGT convention, running from the second conserved V-encoded cysteine to the conserved J-encoded phenylalanine. Sequences without an unambiguous match to a single V gene segment were excluded from the earlier analysis of almost 600 of the donors. An earlier analysis of 587 of the donors called V segments functional above 56.7% productive rearrangements and segregating when the between-donor standard deviation exceeded 5%. A statistical classification framework was built for diagnosing cytomegalovirus status from the catalog of TCR beta chain sequences. In a later analysis, V and J genes were assigned by comparing TCR nucleotide sequences against IMGT/GENE-DB human TR gene sequences. Using the TCRdist pipeline, a later analysis assigned CDR3 sequences along with most-parsimonious VDJ recombination scenarios. In a later analysis, every TCR beta chain was defined by the combination of its CDR3 amino acid sequence and its V-gene family, and reads without a unique V-gene family were dropped. In a later analysis, approximately 640 highly shared, low-generation-probability nucleotide sequences were removed to address suspected cross-contamination and a sequencing artifact. A later analysis calculated a clonal expansion index for each public chain from normalized within-repertoire ranks of inferred template counts. In a later analysis, generation probabilities were computed with a VDJ recombination model fitted to out-of-frame rearrangements, and the resulting probabilities were checked against IGoR. A later analysis scored TCR-TCR, TCR-HLA and TCR-CMV co-occurrence with hypergeometric tests, applying a repertoire-size bias correction to TCR pairs. False discovery rates were estimated in a later analysis by permuting HLA or CMV assignments 20 times. In a later analysis, co-occurring TCRs were grouped using DBSCAN, with TCRdist sequence similarity added in when clustering inside HLA-allele-positive subsets. For co-occurrence clustering, repertoires with fewer than 30,000 or more than 120,000 public chains were excluded, along with five repertoires with anomalous nucleotide sharing. TCRdb retrieved this table from immuneACCESS and kept in-frame rearrangements only. Not all clones are present; in checked studies, unresolved V genes account for under half, and no reason is known for the remainder. V, J and clone size are those of that table, while D and trimming were read from the DNA. The sample's table lists a count of 150,000 or so clones. Jointly, the top ten make up around 1.2% of the sample.

The cohort comprised several hundred healthy bone marrow donors. All cohort members were sampled while nominally healthy, although unrecorded immune exposures were likely present. The donor tested CMV seronegative, placing the donor among the roughly 350 seronegative members of the cohort. Each donor provided a peripheral blood sample, and peripheral blood mononuclear cells were used for TCR beta sequencing. Genomic DNA was extracted from the blood cell samples with the Qiagen DNeasy Blood Extraction Kit. This receptor chain uses TRBV29-1 and TRBJ2-7, with an unclear D gene assignment. Sequences were obtained from PBMCs. The receptor was isolated from a woman aged 60-75 years in good health and CMV-seronegative. CDR3 reads: CSVTGVHTYEQYF. The DNA is TGCAGCGTCACTGGAGTACATACCTACGAGCAGTACTTC.